The 18 T cell receptor beta chains presented below share a single source sample, sequenced in a study of blood T cell repertoires in COVID-19. Sequencing used immunoSEQ multiplex PCR; TCRdb keeps in-frame clones, though not all of them. Seen here are 200,000 to 250,000 clones, about 91% observed once, and the top ten hold around 1.5%. Sequencing used peripheral blood. Receptors were obtained from a man at least 80 years old with acute or convalescent COVID-19.

This sequence joins TRBV4-2 and TRBJ1-5; 8 bases align to TRBD1. V trimming: 5 bases; J trimming: 6 bases; junction bases outside the gene matches: 27. The germline V gene has CDR1 LGHNA and CDR2 YNFKEQ. The length of the CDR3 is 21 residues. The CDR3 reads CASSKGQGRSNKRDASQPQHF. The CDR3 bases are TGTGCCAGCAGCAAAGGACAGGGCCGCTCAAACAAGAGGGATGCGAGTCAGCCCCAGCATTTT.

The V gene is TRBV7-2, the J gene TRBJ2-3; TRBD2 agrees at 13 bases. The CDR3 runs 15 residues. CDR1 and CDR2 (germline): SGHTA, FQGNSA. Unmatched junction bases numbered 1, after V lost 4 bases and J lost 3 bases. The CDR3 coding sequence is TGTGCCAGCAGCTCGGGACTAGCGGGAACAGATACGCAGTATTTT. Its translation: CASSSGLAGTDTQYF.

The rearrangement uses TRBV7-2 and TRBJ2-3, with 12 bases aligning to TRBD2. Germline values: CDR1 SGHTA, CDR2 FQGNSA. Unmatched junction bases numbered 11, after V lost 4 bases and J lost 6 bases. The CDR3 contains 17 residues. CDR3: CASSSFMTSGGGDTQYF. As DNA, the CDR3 is TGTGCCAGCAGCTCCTTTATGACTAGCGGGGGTGGCGATACGCAGTATTTT.

Notes on this clone: This CDR3 is also generated by other DNA sequences in the sample. The CDR3 sequence is CASSLAGGETQYF. DNA for the CDR3: TGTGCCAGCAGCCTAGCGGGAGGAGAGACCCAGTACTTC. The chain has TRBV5-4 and TRBJ2-5; 11 bases fit TRBD2. This CDR3 has 13 amino acids. The V segment lost 4 bases and the J segment 4 bases; nucleotides outside the gene matches: 0. The germline CDR1 and CDR2 sequences are SGHNT and YYREEE (reference sequence).

The chain has TRBV6-5 and TRBJ1-3, with D unresolved. The V gene lost 6 bases and the J gene lost 2 bases, with 14 bases spanning the gap. Looked up from germline, CDR1 is MNHEY and CDR2 is SVGAGI. CDR3 size: 15 residues. CDR3 in amino acids: CASRRARRTGNTIYF. As DNA, the CDR3 is TGTGCCAGCAGACGGGCCCGGAGGACTGGAAACACCATATATTTT.

The chain carries TRBV4-3 and TRBJ2-1, with a weak D call TRBD2 (6 bases). The CDR3 is 17 amino acids. The V end was cut by 0 bases, the J end by 0 bases, with 12 bases between. Germline V lookup: CDR1 LGHNA, CDR2 YSLEER. The CDR3 loop is CASSQDSGEPSYNEQFF. For the CDR3, the DNA is TGCGCCAGCAGCCAAGACTCGGGGGAACCCTCCTACAATGAGCAGTTCTTC.

The chain has TRBV7-3 and TRBJ2-1; 10 bases agree with TRBD2. With 5 bases clipped from V and 7 bases from J, the junction kept 11 bases outside the gene matches. The germline CDR1 and CDR2 sequences are SGHTA and FQGTGA. This CDR3 comprises 16 residues. The CDR3: CASSRRAGGGMNEQFF. The CDR3 nucleotides read TGTGCCAGCAGCCGCCGAGCGGGAGGGGGAATGAATGAGCAGTTCTTC.

The V and J genes are TRBV9 and TRBJ2-3, with TRBD2 matching over 9 bases. Trimming at V came to 4 bases and at J to 2 bases, leaving 8 bases not matched to a gene. CDR3 length equals 16 residues. Germline CDR1 and CDR2: SGDLS and YYNGEE. In DNA form, the CDR3 reads TGTGCCAGCAGCAACCGAGCGGGGGGTACCACAGATACGCAGTATTTT. This gives the protein CASSNRAGGTTDTQYF.

The gene calls are TRBV29-1 and TRBJ2-3, with D uncertain. Per the germline V gene, CDR1 is SQVTM and CDR2 is ANQGSEA. V lost 4 bases and J lost 5, with 13 bases in between. This CDR3 spans 13 amino acids. The CDR3 loop reads CSVVFTRKDTQYF. Here the CDR3 DNA reads TGCAGCGTTGTATTCACTCGAAAAGATACGCAGTATTTT.

Here the CDR3 reads CASSGRQGANTGELFF. CDR3 sequence (DNA): TGTGCCAGCAGCGGAAGACAGGGGGCGAACACCGGGGAGCTGTTTTTT. The genes are TRBV7-7 and TRBJ2-2; 9 positions match TRBD1. Germline CDR1 SSHAT, CDR2 FNYEAQ (reference sequence). V was clipped by 5 bases and J by 0 bases; unmatched bases: 4. The CDR3 has 16 amino acids.

The gene calls are TRBV29-1 and TRBJ1-2; D might be TRBD1 (5 bases). CDR3 length: 12 residues. From germline, CDR1 is SQVTM and CDR2 ANQGSEA. Trimming took off 8 bases at V and 1 base at J, with 11 bases between the two ends. CDR3 coding DNA: TGCAGCACCGGACACCTTAACTATGGCTACACCTTC. Translation: CSTGHLNYGYTF.

The chain links TRBV7-2 to TRBJ2-1; D not resolved. The length of the CDR3 is 15 residues. The V end lost 1 base, the J end lost 2 bases, and 9 bases lay between the germline ends. Germline assignment: CDR1 SGHTA and CDR2 FQGNSA. The CDR3 nucleotides read TGTGCCAGCAGCTTAGGGGCAAGCACCTACAATGAGCAGTTCTTC. Translated, it gives CASSLGASTYNEQFF.

This rearrangement joins TRBV18 to TRBJ2-5, with D hard to call. The CDR3 is 13 amino acids. The ends were cut back, 3 bases at V and 2 bases at J, with 7 bases in the middle. Germline V gene data show CDR1 as KGHSH and CDR2 as LQKENI. CDR3 protein: CASSPDLQETQYF. The CDR3 bases are TGTGCCAGCTCACCTGACTTACAAGAGACCCAGTACTTC.

The sample holds one count of this clone. The chain's CDR3 is CASSPRGSSYEQYF. CDR3 DNA sequence: TGTGCCAGCAGCCCCCGGGGAAGCTCCTACGAGCAGTACTTC. V is TRBV7-8 and J is TRBJ2-7, with D possibly being TRBD2 (5 bases). There are 14 residues in the CDR3. V was pared by 5 bases and J by 0 bases, with 11 bases between. CDR1 is SGHVS and CDR2 is FQNEAQ in the germline V gene.

V is TRBV2 and J is TRBJ1-3; unclear D gene. Germline-derived CDR1 and CDR2 are SNHLY and FYNNEI. CDR3 length: 12 residues. V shed 8 bases and J shed 4 bases, with 9 bases lying between them. This CDR3 reads CASRWAGNTIYF. The DNA for the CDR3 is TGTGCCAGCCGATGGGCCGGAAACACCATATATTTT.

The CDR3 region has the DNA TGTGCCAGCAGCTTGGCCCAAGAGACCCAGTACTTC. It specifies CASSLAQETQYF. V usage is TRBV7-2 and J usage is TRBJ2-5; no definite D call. With 3 bases removed from V and 1 base from J, the gap between germline ends came to 3 bases. Germline V gene data show CDR1 as SGHTA and CDR2 as FQGNSA. The CDR3 is made up of 12 amino acids. Looking up the rest from reference TRBV7-2 and TRBJ2-5 gives the full variable domain: GAGVSQSPSNKVTEKGKDVELRCDPISGHTALYWYRQSLGQGLEFLIYFQGNSAPDKSGLPSDRFSAERTGGSVSTLTIQRTQQEDSAVYLCASSLAQETQYFGPGTRLLVL.

This sequence joins TRBV6-5 and TRBJ2-7; TRBD2 aligns across 14 bases. This CDR3 has 15 residues. V lost 6 bases and J lost 3; bases outside the gene matches: 4. Germline V lookup: CDR1 MNHEY, CDR2 SVGAGI. For the CDR3, the DNA is TGTGCCAGCAGCCTCGGGACTAGCGGGAGCTACGAGCAGTACTTC. This encodes CASSLGTSGSYEQYF.

The J gene is TRBJ1-1, the V gene TRBV5-1; no definite D call. V dropped 1 base and J dropped 5 bases, with 15 bases sitting between them. CDR3 length: 15 amino acids. Germline V gene data show CDR1 as SGHRS and CDR2 as YFSETQ. CDR3 DNA sequence: TGCGCCAGCAGCTTGTCGAACGGGATCGGGACTGAAGCTTTCTTT. This gives the protein CASSLSNGIGTEAFF.